Sequencing of this TCR beta chain was carried out in a study of OX40 agonist ivuxolimab in advanced cancers. Turning to the study itself: Checkpoint inhibitors had been given previously to approximately 40% of patients. Partial responses occurred in Three dose-escalation patients, one with hepatocellular carcinoma and two with cutaneous melanoma.

About this clone: Its matching antigen is unknown.

Study conclusions and caveats: Clonal expansion by week 6 occurred in CD4+ and CD8+ blood T cells (at 0.1 to 3.0 mg/kg).

The CDR3 has 15 residues. The germline CDR1 and CDR2 sequences are MDHEN and SYDVKM. V lost 5 bases to trimming and J lost 3 bases; unmatched junction nucleotides: 9. People who had autoimmune disease history or systemic immunosuppression were excluded. The assay was immunoSEQ multiplex PCR, and TCRdb's table has in-frame clones only and misses some. The data hold tens of thousands of clones, with 86% observed a single time. Sequencing was performed on CD4+ or CD8+ T cells sorted from blood, taken in a trial of the OX40 agonist ivuxolimab. This sequence joins TRBV28 and TRBJ2-7; TRBD1 matches at 8 bases. The source of this sequence is an adult with an advanced solid tumor such as melanoma, head and neck, liver or kidney cancer. The CDR3: CASSPAGQGGYEQYF. CDR3 in DNA: TGTGCCAGCAGTCCTGCCGGACAGGGTGGCTACGAGCAGTACTTC.